This TCR beta chain was identified during a study of cytomegalovirus exposure and HLA in healthy donors (dated by TCRdb to between 2016 and 2019). Regarding the research as a whole: An earlier analysis of fewer than 750 of the donors reported about 280 Gb of sequence data and roughly 120 million unique TCR beta sequences obtained from some 200 million T cells. Roughly 5 DR-DQ haplotypes were handled as single units for association and clustering, since linkage in the cohort was strong. High-throughput TCR immunosequencing, statistical association of individual TCRs with disease status, and machine learning were combined to predict cytomegalovirus infection status. Alongside the repertoire data, information on donor age, sex, ethnicity and CMV serostatus was compiled. Every discovery cohort repertoire had been produced on one sequencing platform. A later genetic analysis used genome-wide SNP genotypes for 398 of the 666 donors, treating that subset as a discovery cohort. To study patterns of TCR occurrence, a later analysis re-analyzed previously published TCR beta repertoires from 550 to 800 donors and added high-resolution HLA genotyping. In the later analysis, no new phenotypic data were used to find candidate immune exposures; instead, reliance was placed on TCR beta sequences and their occurrence across donors. A separate validation cohort of roughly 120 different subjects was used in addition to the 666-subject first cohort. HLA typing covered class I and class II loci at four-digit resolution. An early release covering roughly 600 HLA-typed donors comprised about 300 gigabases of sequencing data and tens of millions of unique TCR sequences. The study aimed to test whether signatures of past pathogen exposure could be identified by cataloging public T cell receptors. Typing coverage varied by locus: roughly 629-630 donors for A, B, C, DRB1 and DQB1; roughly 560 for DQA1; 600 to 610 for DPA1; roughly 450 for DPB1. The genetic ancestry cluster associated with self-reported Caucasian donors included 70% to 85% of the approximately 410 genotyped donors. An earlier analysis of around 580 of the donors used high-throughput TCR beta sequencing to judge whether each TCR beta V gene segment behaved as functional or pseudogenic. Using immunosequencing, the study profiled T cell repertoires from 500 to 800 subjects and related those repertoires to cytomegalovirus serostatus. Among roughly 400 genotyped donors of the cohort, an average of around 240,000 unique TCR beta nucleotide sequences was sequenced per donor, of which roughly 17% were non-productive.

Per the germline V gene, SGHDT is the CDR1 and YYEEEE is the CDR2. Taken from cysteine to phenylalanine, the CDR3 has 16 residues. Only the CDR3 region is kept as DNA, spanning 48 bases read in frame from base 1. Clipping removes 3 bases from V and 3 bases from J, with 8 as the unmatched junction base count. Comments on this clone: There is no known antigen for this receptor. Per-nucleotide qualities are absent, and no much larger clonotype sits a single base away.

Findings and caveats that apply to the study as a whole: A later analysis found that TCR association rates varied across HLA loci, with DRB1 alleles showing the most associated TCRs and HLA-C alleles the fewest. A later analysis found that HLA-associated TCR beta chains were more clonally expanded and had lower generation probabilities than equally common non-associated chains. A later genetic analysis associated a missense DCLRE1C variant with V-gene and J-gene trimming of TCR beta chains, and an independent cohort replicated the association. Some IMGT-functional V segments, including TRBV6-2 and TRBV6-3, could not be told apart with the 87-base-pair reads, so those segments were excluded. Only TCR beta chains were sequenced in this cohort, and the absence of alpha or paired-chain data limited detectable features. In vitro tests confirmed that a few of the cytomegalovirus-associated TCR beta chains recognize cytomegalovirus antigens. A later genetic analysis reported fewer N-insertions in productive TCRs among donors in an Asian-associated ancestry cluster than the roughly 620-donor mean. A further reported finding was that TCR beta sequences accurately predicted the HLA-A and HLA-B alleles for most subjects in the first cohort. In an earlier analysis of roughly 560 of the donors, most TCR beta V segments were observed in productive rearrangements about 87% or about 30% of the time, broadly matching IMGT annotations. In a later analysis, most CMV-associated TCR beta chains were found to appear HLA-restricted, with HLA associations seemingly driven largely by CMV exposure. In a later analysis, some 17,000 TCR beta sequences were associated with specific HLA alleles at a false discovery rate of 0.05. In the study, some 180 TCR beta chains were listed as associated with cytomegalovirus. Because counts were too low, seventeen rarely observed V segments, including chromosome 9 orphons, were excluded from the earlier analysis of fewer than 650 of the donors. In a later analysis, several top co-occurrence clusters were reported to appear linked to parvovirus B19, influenza, CMV and Epstein-Barr virus. Presence/absence analyses assumed roughly uniform sequencing depth across donors, an assumption that may not hold. The sequencing pipeline was judged likely to have produced a cluster of highly shared sequence variants as a technical artifact. The classifier was reported to diagnose cytomegalovirus status with high specificity and sensitivity in both the original cohort and the validation cohort. Across donors, most TCR sequences were observed very rarely, whereas some public TCRs were present in many individuals. Correlated functional status among segregating V segments might be attributable to linkage disequilibrium, but an unknown experimental factor could not be ruled out. Assigning TCR associations to individual alleles was difficult when HLA alleles, especially DR and DQ, strongly co-occurred. HLA typing was unavailable for some donors at each locus, so association tests used only the typed subset. Immune exposure information for the cohort was limited to CMV serostatus. The authors suggested that the approach could potentially be generalized to other disease states and immunological phenotypes.

Libraries were built with the immunoSEQ multiplex PCR assay. For the multiplex PCR, a mixture combining 60 forward primers for TCR Vbeta segments and 13 reverse primers for TCR Jbeta segments was used. A multiplex PCR assay on genomic DNA amplified the CDR3 region of rearranged TCR beta genes. The amplified TCR beta libraries were sequenced on the Illumina HiSeq System as 87-base-pair reads. The authors' pipeline ran thus. Across the 600 to 700 repertoires, a later analysis counted 60 million to 90 million unique TCR beta chains, roughly 11 million of which were shared by at least two donors. To remove PCR and sequencing errors, raw reads were error-corrected and collapsed into unique sequences using a nearest-neighbor algorithm that merged closely related sequences. To assign V, D and J gene segments, CDR3 sequences were aligned to IMGT reference sequences. For a sequence to be retained, a match of at least six nucleotides was required to both a V gene segment and a J gene segment. A rearrangement counted as productive if the CDR3 had no stop codons and remained in frame with V and J, and every other rearrangement counted as non-productive. CDR3 was defined according to IMGT convention as the region running from the second conserved V-encoded cysteine to the conserved J-encoded phenylalanine. The earlier analysis of fewer than 750 of the donors excluded sequences that lacked an unambiguous match to a single V gene segment. In an earlier analysis of more than 500 of the donors, a V segment was called functional when productive rearrangements were above 56.7%, and segregating when the standard deviation between donors exceeded 5%. A statistical classification framework was built to diagnose cytomegalovirus status from the catalog of TCR beta chain sequences. In a later analysis, V and J genes were assigned by comparing TCR nucleotide sequences against IMGT/GENE-DB human TR gene sequences. The TCRdist pipeline was used in a later analysis to assign CDR3 sequences and most-parsimonious VDJ recombination scenarios. A later analysis defined each TCR beta chain by its CDR3 amino acid sequence plus V-gene family, and excluded reads lacking a unique V-gene family. As a way to deal with suspected cross-contamination and a sequencing artifact, a later analysis dropped approximately 570 nucleotide sequences that were highly shared and had low generation probability. In a later analysis, a clonal expansion index was calculated for each public chain from normalized within-repertoire ranks of inferred template counts. A later analysis computed generation probabilities with a VDJ recombination model fitted to out-of-frame rearrangements, and checked the results against IGoR. In a later analysis, hypergeometric tests were used to score TCR-TCR, TCR-HLA and TCR-CMV co-occurrence, with a repertoire-size bias correction applied to TCR pairs. A later analysis estimated false discovery rates by permuting HLA or CMV assignments 20 times. A later analysis grouped co-occurring TCRs with DBSCAN, adding TCRdist sequence similarity when clustering within HLA-allele-positive subsets. Co-occurrence clustering excluded repertoires with fewer than 30,000 or more than 120,000 public chains, plus five with anomalous nucleotide sharing. What TCRdb holds here is the immuneACCESS table cut down to in-frame rearrangements. Part of the clones is not present; checked against another copy, under half of the missing clones reflect an unresolved V gene, and the others are unexplained. V, J and clone size are taken as reported in that table, and D and trimming were inferred from the DNA itself. In all, the sample holds fewer than 150,000 clones, and more than 80% of those were seen once. The top ten clones comprise about 6.7% of the sample.

In total, 500 to 700 healthy bone marrow donors made up the cohort. At the time of sampling, every cohort member was nominally healthy, though immune exposures that went unrecorded were likely present. The donor was CMV seropositive and belonged to the group of about 290 seropositive cohort members. A peripheral blood sample was collected from each donor, and TCR beta sequencing was performed on peripheral blood mononuclear cells. Genomic DNA extraction from the blood cell samples was performed with the Qiagen DNeasy Blood Extraction Kit. The receptor comes from a woman in her twenties or thirties in good health and CMV-seropositive. Recombination linked TRBV5-6 to TRBJ2-1, with 8 bases matching TRBD1. What was sequenced was PBMCs. The CDR3 amino acid sequence is: CASSYLPGQDYNEQFF. The DNA sequence follows: TGTGCCAGCAGCTACCTCCCGGGACAGGACTACAATGAGCAGTTCTTC.